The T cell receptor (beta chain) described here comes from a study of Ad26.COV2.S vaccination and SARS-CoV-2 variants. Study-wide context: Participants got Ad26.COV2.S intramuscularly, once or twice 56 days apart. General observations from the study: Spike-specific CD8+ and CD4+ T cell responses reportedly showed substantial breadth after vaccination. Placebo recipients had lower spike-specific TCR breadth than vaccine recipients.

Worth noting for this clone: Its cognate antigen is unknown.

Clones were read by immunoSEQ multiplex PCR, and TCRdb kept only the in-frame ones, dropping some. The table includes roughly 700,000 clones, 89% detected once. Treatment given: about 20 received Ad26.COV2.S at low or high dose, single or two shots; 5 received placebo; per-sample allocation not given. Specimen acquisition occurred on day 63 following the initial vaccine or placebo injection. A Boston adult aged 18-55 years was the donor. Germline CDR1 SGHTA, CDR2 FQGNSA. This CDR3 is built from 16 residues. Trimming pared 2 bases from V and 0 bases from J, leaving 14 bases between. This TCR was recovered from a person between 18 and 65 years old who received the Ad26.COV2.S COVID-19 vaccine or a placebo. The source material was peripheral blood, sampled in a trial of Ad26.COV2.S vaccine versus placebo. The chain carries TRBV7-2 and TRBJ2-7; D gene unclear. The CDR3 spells CASSLRERTSSYEQYF. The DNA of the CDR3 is TGTGCCAGCAGCTTAAGGGAACGGACGAGCTCCTACGAGCAGTACTTC.